The 24 T cell receptor beta chains presented below share a single source sample, sequenced in a study of OX40 agonist ivuxolimab in advanced cancers. Measured with immunoSEQ multiplex PCR; TCRdb has only the in-frame clones, and not every one. Altogether about 81,000 clones are present, approximately 94% being singletons, with the ten largest covering approximately 15%. The source was CD4+ or CD8+ T cells sorted from blood, collected in a trial of the OX40 agonist ivuxolimab. Source of these receptors: an adult with an advanced solid tumor such as melanoma, head and neck, liver or kidney cancer.

The V gene is TRBV28, the J gene TRBJ1-5; D is uncertain. The CDR3 has 15 amino acids. The V end was cut by 4 bases, the J end by 3 bases, with 13 bases between. The germline CDR1 and CDR2 sequences are MDHEN and SYDVKM. The DNA of the CDR3 is TGTGCCAGCAGTTACCCCCCGCGAGTCAATCAGCCCCAGCATTTT. Translation: CASSYPPRVNQPQHF.

This chain joins TRBV28 and TRBJ2-1; 13 bases match TRBD2. This CDR3 comprises 16 residues. Germline trimming cut 5 bases from V and 6 bases from J; bases unmatched to any gene: 7. The germline V gene has CDR1 MDHEN and CDR2 SYDVKM. The CDR3 region is CASSPRTSGSRNEQFF. In DNA form, the CDR3 reads TGTGCCAGCAGTCCCCGGACTAGCGGGAGTCGCAATGAGCAGTTCTTC.

V and J are TRBV5-4 and TRBJ1-2, with D perhaps matching TRBD1 (5 bases). Germline CDR1 and CDR2: SGHNT and YYREEE (reference sequence). This CDR3 region has 15 residues. Trimming took 4 bases from V and 2 from J, leaving 15 bases between them. In DNA form, the CDR3 reads TGTGCCAGCAGCCCCCGGGGGGTCCCAAACTATGGCTACACCTTC. Protein product: CASSPRGVPNYGYTF.

This clone was recorded once. This chain links TRBV7-3 with TRBJ2-1; TRBD2 matches at 10 bases. Germline CDR1 reads SGHTA; CDR2 reads FQGTGA. The V gene end was trimmed by 5 bases and the J gene end by 2 bases; junction bases not matched to a gene: 3. The CDR3 extends over 15 amino acids. The CDR3 coding sequence is TGTGCCAGCAGCGAACTAGCGGGACCCTACAATGAGCAGTTCTTC. It codes for CASSELAGPYNEQFF.

This clone was detected only a few times. V gene TRBV9 combines with J gene TRBJ1-4; maybe TRBD1 (5 bases). The CDR3 sequence is 13 residues long. The V end lost 0 bases, the J end lost 12 bases, and 12 bases lay between the germline ends. The germline V gene encodes CDR1 SGDLS and CDR2 YYNGEE. The CDR3 spells CASSVGDGAELFF. The CDR3 region has the DNA TGTGCCAGCAGCGTAGGGGACGGCGCGGAACTGTTTTTT.

About this clone itself: This sample includes further DNA sequences coding for the same CDR3. The chain uses TRBV27 and TRBJ1-2; possibly TRBD1 for D (6 bases). The CDR3 loop spans 12 amino acids. Trimming left V 3 bases short and J 6 bases short, with 8 bases between. Germline assignment: CDR1 MNHEY and CDR2 SMNVEV (reference sequence). CDR3 in amino acids: CASSLTGNGYTF. DNA of the CDR3: TGTGCCAGCAGTTTGACAGGAAATGGCTACACCTTC.

This chain uses TRBV29-1 with TRBJ1-1; no clear D gene. CDR1 SQVTM and CDR2 ANQGSEA come from the germline V gene. Between the trimmed V and J ends, which lost 3 bases and 1 base, there was a span of 6 bases. This CDR3 is built from 12 residues. The CDR3 DNA sequence: TGCAGCGTTGAGGTGGGGAACACTGAAGCTTTCTTT. Translation: CSVEVGNTEAFF. Full variable domain (rest looked up from reference TRBV29-1 and TRBJ1-1): SAVISQKPSRDICQRGTSLTIQCQVDSQVTMMFWYRQQPGQSLTLIATANQGSEATYESGFVIDKFPISRPNLTFSTLTVSNMSPEDSSIYLCSVEVGNTEAFFGQGTRLTVV.

In this sample, this clone turned up once. This sequence joins TRBV10-1 and TRBJ2-3; no reliable D call. The germline V and J ends were trimmed by 2 bases and 11 bases, with 14 bases remaining between them. CDR1 is WNHNN and CDR2 is SYGVQD in the germline V gene (reference sequence). The CDR3 is made up of 13 amino acids. The CDR3, as DNA: TGCGCCAGCAGTGAGGAAATGTCAGATCAGCAGTATTTT. Its translation: CASSEEMSDQQYF.

The CDR3 DNA sequence: TGTGCCAGCAGCCCCCACCCGACAGGGAACAATGAGCAGTTCTTC. This gives the protein CASSPHPTGNNEQFF. The J gene is TRBJ2-1, the V gene TRBV5-4, with 7 bases that match TRBD1. CDR1 and CDR2 (germline): SGHNT, YYREEE (reference sequence). With V trimmed by 4 bases and J by 5 bases, 9 bases remained unmatched. There are 15 residues in the CDR3.

The V call is TRBV9, the J call TRBJ2-7; the D call may be TRBD1 or TRBD2 (6 bases each). V lost 3 bases and J 2 bases, leaving 9 bases between the germline ends. Germline V lookup: CDR1 SGDLS, CDR2 YYNGEE. CDR3 length: 13 residues. As DNA, the CDR3 is TGTGCCAGCAGCGCCGGGGGCCCCTACGAGCAGTACTTC. This translates into CASSAGGPYEQYF.

The chain employs TRBV6-6 and TRBJ1-4; no clear D gene. The length of the CDR3 is 14 residues. Germline CDR1 reads MNHNY; CDR2 reads SVGAGI (reference sequence). Trimming shortened V by 5 bases and J by 7 bases, and 14 bases separated the two germline ends. This CDR3 reads CASSDLGRTEKLFF. CDR3 sequence (DNA): TGTGCCAGCAGTGACCTCGGACGGACTGAAAAACTGTTTTTT.

J is TRBJ1-2 and V is TRBV19, with D hard to call. CDR1 and CDR2 (germline): LNHDA, SQIVND (reference sequence). Trimming removed 3 bases from V and 4 bases from J, with 12 bases in between. The CDR3 sequence is 14 residues long. The CDR3 DNA follows: TGTGCCAGTAGTATCGTTGCCCCCCTCTATGGCTACACCTTC. Its translation: CASSIVAPLYGYTF.

The chain employs TRBV2 and TRBJ1-5; TRBD1 matches 9 bases. The CDR3 spans 14 residues. With 6 bases clipped from V and 6 bases from J, the junction kept 6 bases outside the gene matches. Germline CDR1 reads SNHLY; CDR2 reads FYNNEI. The CDR3 coding sequence is TGTGCCAGCAGCCCGGGACAGGGTTCTCAGCCCCAGCATTTT. Amino acids: CASSPGQGSQPQHF.

The gene calls are TRBV7-9 and TRBJ2-7; weak D call: TRBD1 (6 bases). CDR1 SEHNR and CDR2 FQNEAQ come from the germline V gene (reference sequence). Trimming removed 1 base at V and 3 bases at J, with 13 bases between. The CDR3 loop spans 15 amino acids. CDR3 sequence: CASSLVGGDHYEQYF. Here the CDR3 DNA reads TGTGCCAGCAGCTTAGTAGGGGGAGACCACTACGAGCAGTACTTC.

V and J are TRBV25-1 and TRBJ2-1, with TRBD1 matching 7 bases. Trimming removed 4 bases from V and 8 bases from J; junction bases left unmatched: 8. The CDR3 has 14 amino acids. In germline, CDR1 is MGHDK, CDR2 SYGVNS. In DNA form, the CDR3 reads TGTGCCAGCAGTGTCGAGACAGGGTACGATGAGCAGTTCTTC. It codes for CASSVETGYDEQFF. The full variable domain, completed using reference TRBV25-1 and TRBJ2-1, is EADIYQTPRYLVIGTGKKITLECSQTMGHDKMYWYQQDPGMELHLIHYSYGVNSTEKGDLSSESTVSRIRTEHFPLTLESARPSHTSQYLCASSVETGYDEQFFGPGTRLTVL.

This chain joins TRBV9 and TRBJ2-1; D not certain. The CDR3 contains 14 residues. Germline CDR1 is SGDLS and CDR2 is YYNGEE. Trimming cost V 0 bases and J 8 bases, with 12 bases left between them. The CDR3 sequence: CASSVGVGLYEQFF. The CDR3 bases are TGTGCCAGCAGCGTAGGGGTAGGGTTGTATGAGCAGTTCTTC. Complete variable domain (other parts from reference TRBV9 and TRBJ2-1): DSGVTQTPKHLITATGQRVTLRCSPRSGDLSVYWYQQSLDQGLQFLIQYYNGEERAKGNILERFSAQQFPDLHSELNLSSLELGDSALYFCASSVGVGLYEQFFGPGTRLTVL.

This CDR3 is CASSPGRGTDTQYF. In DNA form, the CDR3 reads TGTGCCAGCAGCCCGGGTAGAGGGACAGATACGCAGTATTTT. The chain is built from TRBV5-4 and TRBJ2-3, with D maybe TRBD2 (5 bases). The CDR3 consists of 14 residues. Trimming removed 4 bases at V and 3 bases at J, with 12 bases between. Germline assignment: CDR1 SGHNT and CDR2 YYREEE (reference sequence). The whole variable domain, remainder taken from reference TRBV5-4 and TRBJ2-3, is ETGVTQSPTHLIKTRGQQVTLRCSSQSGHNTVSWYQQALGQGPQFIFQYYREEENGRGNFPPRFSGLQFPNYSSELNVNALELDDSALYLCASSPGRGTDTQYFGPGTRLTVL.

This clone has a single count. J is TRBJ2-1 and V is TRBV4-3; 8 nucleotides line up with TRBD2. Germline V CDR1 and CDR2: LGHNA, YSLEER. The V gene end was trimmed by 2 bases and the J gene end by 4 bases; junction bases not matched to a gene: 7. This CDR3 spans 16 amino acids. The CDR3 nucleotides are TGCGCCAGCAGCCAAAGCAGCGGGGGAAGTTACAATGAGCAGTTCTTC. As protein: CASSQSSGGSYNEQFF.

The chain uses TRBV9 and TRBJ1-6; 9 positions agree with TRBD1. Trimming removed 1 base from V and 8 bases from J; junction bases left unmatched: 7. This CDR3 has 16 residues. Germline CDR1 SGDLS, CDR2 YYNGEE. Written as DNA, the CDR3 is TGTGCCAGCAGCGTAAAGGACAGGGGTGTCGATTCACCCCTCCACTTT. Its translation: CASSVKDRGVDSPLHF. The whole variable domain, remainder taken from reference TRBV9 and TRBJ1-6, is DSGVTQTPKHLITATGQRVTLRCSPRSGDLSVYWYQQSLDQGLQFLIQYYNGEERAKGNILERFSAQQFPDLHSELNLSSLELGDSALYFCASSVKDRGVDSPLHFGNGTRLTVT.

The chain links TRBV6-5 to TRBJ2-5; D is possibly TRBD1 (5 bases). The V end lost 6 bases, the J end lost 5 bases, and 13 bases lay between the germline ends. The germline V gene has CDR1 MNHEY and CDR2 SVGAGI. The CDR3 has 13 amino acids. CDR3 coding DNA: TGTGCCAGCAGGAATCAGGGTCTGGAGACCCAGTACTTC. This sequence encodes CASRNQGLETQYF.

The genes are TRBV7-3 and TRBJ1-1, with 7 bases lining up with TRBD1. Germline CDR1 SGHTA, CDR2 FQGTGA. V shed 4 bases, J shed 6 bases, and the junction held 11 bases outside the gene matches. The CDR3 runs 15 residues. DNA for the CDR3: TGTGCCAGCAGCTCTTCAGGGGGAGCTAGTGCTGAAGCTTTCTTT. Amino acid sequence: CASSSSGGASAEAFF.

The sample holds one count of this clone. This chain connects TRBV5-4 to TRBJ1-4; 7 positions match TRBD1. After removal of 0 bases from V and 4 bases from J, the junction contained 6 bases not matched to a gene. This CDR3 region has 16 residues. CDR1 is SGHNT, CDR2 YYREEE, per germline (reference sequence). The chain's CDR3 is CASSLGFGTDNEKLFF. The CDR3 nucleotides read TGTGCCAGCAGCTTGGGTTTCGGGACAGATAATGAAAAACTGTTTTTT. Full variable domain (outside the CDR3, taken from reference TRBV5-4 and TRBJ1-4): ETGVTQSPTHLIKTRGQQVTLRCSSQSGHNTVSWYQQALGQGPQFIFQYYREEENGRGNFPPRFSGLQFPNYSSELNVNALELDDSALYLCASSLGFGTDNEKLFFGSGTQLSVL.

The genes are TRBV28 and TRBJ2-1; tentative D call: TRBD1 (6 bases). With 3 bases removed from V and 8 bases from J, the gap between germline ends came to 8 bases. The CDR3 has 12 residues. CDR1 and CDR2 from the germline V gene are MDHEN and SYDVKM. CDR3 residues: CASSFRGYEQFF. Written as DNA, the CDR3 is TGTGCCAGCAGTTTTAGGGGGTATGAGCAGTTCTTC.

The chain has TRBV5-4 and TRBJ1-1; a weak D match, TRBD1 (6 bases). The CDR3 sequence is 15 residues long. The germline V gene encodes CDR1 SGHNT and CDR2 YYREEE (reference sequence). V lost 4 bases and J 1 base, leaving 14 bases between the germline ends. CDR3: CASSPPDRQNTEAFF. The CDR3, as DNA: TGTGCCAGCAGCCCGCCGGACAGACAGAACACTGAAGCTTTCTTT.